One sample yielded the 19 T cell receptor beta chains listed below, sequenced in a study of cytotoxic CD8 clonotypes in ibrutinib-treated CLL. The data were produced by immunoSEQ multiplex PCR, yet TCRdb's version contains in-frame clones alone and is incomplete. The sample consists of 15,000 to 20,000 clones, more than 65% of them appearing once. This specimen consisted of PBMCs, obtained before ibrutinib treatment. The receptor source for this set is a human donor with chronic lymphocytic leukemia.

The J gene is TRBJ2-2, the V gene TRBV5-4; D gene unclear. Germline V gene lookup returns CDR1 SGHNT and CDR2 YYREEE (reference sequence). V dropped 1 base and J dropped 4 bases, with 2 bases sitting between them. This CDR3 comprises 12 residues. CDR3 sequence reads: CASSLPTGELFF. The DNA of the CDR3 is TGTGCCAGCAGCTTGCCCACCGGGGAGCTGTTTTTT.

This clone was seen a few times. The chain carries TRBV4-3 and TRBJ1-2; a possible D gene is TRBD1 (6 bases). Germline CDR1 reads LGHNA; CDR2 reads YSLEER. The CDR3 runs to 14 residues. With 0 bases removed from V and 8 bases from J, the gap between germline ends came to 13 bases. This chain's CDR3 is CASSQDVGGWGYTF. DNA for the CDR3: TGCGCCAGCAGCCAAGACGTGGGGGGCTGGGGCTACACCTTC.

The CDR3 nucleotides are TGTGCCAGCAGTGAAGGGACAGGGGTTGGAAACACCATATATTTT. Translating it yields CASSEGTGVGNTIYF. This chain connects TRBV6-1 to TRBJ1-3, with 9 nucleotides matching TRBD1. The V gene end was trimmed by 1 base and the J gene end by 3 bases; junction bases not matched to a gene: 1. This CDR3 comprises 15 residues. CDR1 MNHNS and CDR2 SASEGT come from the germline V gene.

Written as DNA, the CDR3 is TGCAGCGCCGAGGGACCTGGAAACACCATATATTTT. Protein sequence: CSAEGPGNTIYF. The chain links TRBV29-1 to TRBJ1-3; possibly TRBD1 for D (5 bases). The V gene's germline CDR1 is SQVTM and CDR2 ANQGSEA. V was trimmed by 7 bases and J by 2 bases, leaving 9 bases between them. There are 12 residues in the CDR3.

The chain has TRBV7-2 and TRBJ2-1; no clear D. Deletions cut 7 bases from V and 8 bases from J, with 15 bases between. CDR3 length: 13 amino acids. Germline V CDR1 and CDR2: SGHTA, FQGNSA. The CDR3 reads CASKTPDIDEQFF. The CDR3 DNA reads TGTGCCAGCAAAACCCCCGACATAGATGAGCAGTTCTTC.

The rearrangement links TRBV7-2 to TRBJ2-3, with D possibly TRBD2 on 7 matching bases. The ends were cut back, 5 bases at V and 2 bases at J, with 23 bases in the middle. From germline, CDR1 is SGHTA and CDR2 FQGNSA. The CDR3 is 18 amino acids. The CDR3 DNA reads as TGTGCCAGCAGCCCGCGGGGGACAATCAAGTTTTCCACAGATACGCAGTATTTT. Its translation: CASSPRGTIKFSTDTQYF.

CDR3 bases: TGTGCCAGCAGCTCACAGGGGGCGGTCGGGGAGCTGTTTTTT. Its protein is CASSSQGAVGELFF. The J gene is TRBJ2-2, the V gene TRBV7-9; 9 bases map to TRBD1. The junction had 4 bases not matched to a gene; V was cut back by 4 bases and J by 7 bases. Germline V gives CDR1 SEHNR, CDR2 FQNEAQ (reference sequence). The CDR3 sequence is 14 residues long.

The rearrangement joins TRBV10-1 to TRBJ1-6; perhaps TRBD1 as D (6 bases). The germline gives CDR1 WNHNN, CDR2 SYGVQD (reference sequence). CDR3 size: 23 residues. V was cut by 7 bases and J by 0 bases, with 34 bases left in between. The CDR3 sequence: CASIDLAPLLVRDRSSYNSPLHF. The CDR3 DNA reads as TGCGCCAGCATCGATCTGGCCCCTCTTCTTGTAAGAGACAGGAGCTCCTATAATTCACCCCTCCACTTT.

The chain recombines TRBV5-1 with TRBJ2-5; 10 bases are a match to TRBD2. Germline-derived CDR1 and CDR2 are SGHRS and YFSETQ. The CDR3 is made up of 16 amino acids. V lost 4 bases to trimming and J lost 1 base; unmatched junction nucleotides: 7. CDR3 region: CASSASSGGAQETQYF. DNA for the CDR3: TGCGCCAGCAGCGCGAGCAGCGGGGGGGCCCAAGAGACCCAGTACTTC. The variable domain in full, completed from reference TRBV5-1 and TRBJ2-5, reads KAGVTQTPRYLIKTRGQQVTLSCSPISGHRSVSWYQQTPGQGLQFLFEYFSETQRNKGNFPGRFSGRQFSNSRSEMNVSTLELGDSALYLCASSASSGGAQETQYFGPGTRLLVL.

The chain links TRBV5-4 to TRBJ1-6, with 9 nucleotides matching TRBD1. J gave up 8 bases and V 0 bases, and 3 bases lay outside the gene matches. This CDR3 region has 15 residues. Germline V gene lookup returns CDR1 SGHNT and CDR2 YYREEE (reference sequence). The CDR3 DNA follows: TGTGCCAGCAGCTTGGTCAACAGGGGGCATTCACCCCTCCACTTT. Translation: CASSLVNRGHSPLHF. The full variable domain, in which reference TRBV5-4 and TRBJ1-6 provide the parts outside the CDR3, is ETGVTQSPTHLIKTRGQQVTLRCSSQSGHNTVSWYQQALGQGPQFIFQYYREEENGRGNFPPRFSGLQFPNYSSELNVNALELDDSALYLCASSLVNRGHSPLHFGNGTRLTVT.

This clone was seen a few times. The CDR3 DNA sequence: TGTGCCACCAGCAGAATCACAGATACGCAGTATTTT. Translation: CATSRITDTQYF. The chain joins TRBV15 to TRBJ2-3, with D uncertain. Germline CDR1 LNHNV, CDR2 YYDKDF (reference sequence). The V end lost 2 bases, the J end lost 2 bases, and 2 bases lay between the germline ends. CDR3 size: 12 residues.

The chain recombines TRBV5-4 with TRBJ2-4; TRBD1 aligns across 7 bases. J lost 0 bases, V lost 1 base, and 4 bases had no gene match. The CDR3 length is 16 residues. Germline CDR1 reads SGHNT; CDR2 reads YYREEE (reference sequence). The CDR3 DNA sequence: TGTGCCAGCAGCTTGATCCCAGGGGGAGCCAAAAACATTCAGTACTTC. Amino acid sequence: CASSLIPGGAKNIQYF.

The chain recombines TRBV30 with TRBJ1-1, with 8 positions matching TRBD1. J gave up 4 bases and V 3 bases, and 10 bases lay outside the gene matches. Looked up from germline, CDR1 is GTSNPN and CDR2 is SVGIG (reference sequence). This CDR3 region has 15 residues. The CDR3 region has the DNA TGTGCCTGGAGCCGACGACAGGGGCCGACCACTGAAGCTTTCTTT. Amino acids: CAWSRRQGPTTEAFF. The full variable domain, rest sourced from reference TRBV30 and TRBJ1-1, is SQTIHQWPATLVQPVGSPLSLECTVEGTSNPNLYWYRQAAGRGLQLLFYSVGIGQISSEVPQNLSASRPQDRQFILSSKKLLLSDSGFYLCAWSRRQGPTTEAFFGQGTRLTVV.

The sample holds one count of this clone. V and J are TRBV7-9 and TRBJ1-1; weak D call: TRBD1 (5 bases). Trimming stripped 3 bases from V and 3 bases from J, with 11 bases between. The CDR3 has 14 residues. Per the germline V gene, CDR1 is SEHNR and CDR2 is FQNEAQ (reference sequence). This CDR3 reads CASSFGGMDTEAFF. DNA of the CDR3: TGTGCCAGCAGCTTCGGGGGTATGGACACTGAAGCTTTCTTT.

The chain carries TRBV6-5 and TRBJ1-3; D uncertain. V lost 7 bases and J lost 0, with 7 bases in between. The CDR3 spans 13 residues. Per germline, CDR1 MNHEY and CDR2 SVGAGI. Written as DNA, the CDR3 is TGTGCCAGCAAAAAACTCTCTGGAAACACCATATATTTT. Translated: CASKKLSGNTIYF.

A few counts support this clone. This chain connects TRBV27 to TRBJ1-1; no definite D call. Germline assignment: CDR1 MNHEY and CDR2 SMNVEV (reference sequence). V was shortened by 1 base and J by 8 bases, with 14 bases between the two germline ends. The CDR3 totals 14 residues. CDR3 in DNA: TGTGCCAGCAGTTTATTAGACCCCGGGGAAGAAGCTTTCTTT. It yields the protein CASSLLDPGEEAFF.

V and J are TRBV7-9 and TRBJ1-4; TRBD1 matches at 9 bases. The germline gives CDR1 SEHNR, CDR2 FQNEAQ (reference sequence). The V gene end was trimmed by 5 bases and the J gene end by 1 base; junction bases not matched to a gene: 5. The CDR3 length is 16 residues. The CDR3 reads CASSAGTGLTNEKLFF. In nucleotides, the CDR3 is TGTGCCAGCAGCGCGGGGACAGGGTTAACTAATGAAAAACTGTTTTTT.

This clone was recorded once. Here the CDR3 reads CASSIIGTSGGARETQYF. CDR3 sequence (DNA): TGTGCCAGTAGTATAATCGGGACTAGCGGGGGGGCCAGGGAGACCCAGTACTTC. The genes are TRBV19 and TRBJ2-5, with 16 bases identical to TRBD2. V was clipped by 2 bases and J by 5 bases; unmatched bases: 8. The CDR3 extends over 18 amino acids. From germline, CDR1 is LNHDA and CDR2 SQIVND (reference sequence).

The chain couples TRBV5-1 to TRBJ2-7; the D gene is possibly TRBD1 (6 bases). Per germline, CDR1 SGHRS and CDR2 YFSETQ. Between the trimmed V and J ends, which lost 4 bases and 3 bases, there was a span of 11 bases. The CDR3 length is 13 residues. This CDR3 reads CASSRGQLYEQYF. The CDR3 DNA is TGCGCCAGCAGCCGCGGACAGCTCTACGAGCAGTACTTC.